These 3 T cell receptor beta chains came from one sample sequenced in a study of blood T cell repertoires in COVID-19. Assay: immunoSEQ multiplex PCR; the TCRdb copy retains only in-frame clones and omits some. The sample carries fewer than 80,000 clones, approximately 84% recorded once. What was sequenced was peripheral blood. All receptors come from a man aged 50 to 59 with COVID-19, enrolled during active disease.

This chain uses TRBV6-4 with TRBJ2-1, with 15 bases identical to TRBD2. CDR3 size: 15 residues. V gave up 5 bases and J gave up 8 bases; unmatched junction bases: 4. The V gene's germline CDR1 is MRHNA and CDR2 SNTAGT. CDR3 sequence reads: CASSWTSGGVDEQFF. The CDR3 DNA is TGTGCCAGCAGTTGGACTAGCGGGGGGGTAGATGAGCAGTTCTTC.

The CDR3 protein is CASSPGSDEQFF. Written as DNA, the CDR3 is TGCGCCAGCAGCCCGGGTTCGGATGAGCAGTTCTTC. J is TRBJ2-1 and V is TRBV4-1; no clear D. V shed 4 bases and J shed 8 bases, with 9 bases lying between them. CDR1 and CDR2 (germline): MGHRA, YSYEKL. The CDR3 runs 12 residues.

In its sample, this clone was seen a few times. This sequence joins TRBV3-1 (or the pseudogene TRBV3-2) and TRBJ1-2; no clear D. Germline CDR1 and CDR2: LGHDT and YNNKEL (reference sequence). Trimming removed 3 bases from V and 7 bases from J, with 15 bases in between. This CDR3 region has 14 residues. The CDR3 region has the DNA TGTGCCAGCAGCCACGTAGACTATACGGCTGGCTACACCTTC. Its translation: CASSHVDYTAGYTF.